This T cell receptor (beta chain) emerged from a study of response to subunit inactivated influenza vaccine. Study conclusions and caveats: There was a suggestion from the authors that each seasonal influenza vaccination recruits few new T cells.

Each CDR3 protein is one row after TCRdb ran MiXCR on the RT-PCR reads. The data contain about 520,000 distinct CDR3 sequences, around 25% of them seen just once; the ten biggest clones take up approximately 2%. On this clonotype: Its antigen is still unknown.

V was pared by 5 bases and J by 1 base, with 14 bases between. The CDR3 runs to 15 residues. This TCR was sampled from a man between 50 and 59 years old who received an inactivated influenza vaccine. The input for sequencing was CD4+ T cells sorted from PBMCs, taken approximately 5 days after vaccination. The chain couples TRBV12-3 or TRBV12-4 to TRBJ2-5; D possibly corresponds to TRBD1 (6 bases). The CDR3 DNA reads TGTGCCAGCAGTGCATCCCAGGGGATCCAAGAGACCCAGTACTTC. Translating it yields CASSASQGIQETQYF.